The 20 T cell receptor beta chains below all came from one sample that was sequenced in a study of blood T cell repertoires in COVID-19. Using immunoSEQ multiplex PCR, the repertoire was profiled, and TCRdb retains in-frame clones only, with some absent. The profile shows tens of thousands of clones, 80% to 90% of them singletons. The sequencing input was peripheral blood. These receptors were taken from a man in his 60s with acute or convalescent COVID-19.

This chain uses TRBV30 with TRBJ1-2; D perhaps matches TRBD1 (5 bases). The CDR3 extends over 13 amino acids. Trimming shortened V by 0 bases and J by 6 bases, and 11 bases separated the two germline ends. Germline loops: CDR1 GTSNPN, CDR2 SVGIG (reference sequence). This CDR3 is CAWSVLTANGYTF. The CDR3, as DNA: TGTGCCTGGAGTGTACTGACAGCAAATGGCTACACCTTC.

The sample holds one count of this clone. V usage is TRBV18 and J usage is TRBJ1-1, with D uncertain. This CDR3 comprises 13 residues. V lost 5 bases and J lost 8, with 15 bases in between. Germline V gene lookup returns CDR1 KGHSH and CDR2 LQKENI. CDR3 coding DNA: TGTGCCAGCTCAATCCTTATCACAGCCGAAGCTTTCTTT. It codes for CASSILITAEAFF. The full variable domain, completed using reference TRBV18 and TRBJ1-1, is NAGVMQNPRHLVRRRGQEARLRCSPMKGHSHVYWYRQLPEEGLKFMVYLQKENIIDESGMPKERFSAEFPKEGPSILRIQQVVRGDSAAYFCASSILITAEAFFGQGTRLTVV.

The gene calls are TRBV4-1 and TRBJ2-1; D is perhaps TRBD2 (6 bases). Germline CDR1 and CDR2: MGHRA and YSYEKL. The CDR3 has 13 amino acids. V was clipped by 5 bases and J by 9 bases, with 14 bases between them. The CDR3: CASSFRLEGEQFF. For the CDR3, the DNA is TGCGCCAGCAGCTTCCGACTAGAGGGTGAGCAGTTCTTC.

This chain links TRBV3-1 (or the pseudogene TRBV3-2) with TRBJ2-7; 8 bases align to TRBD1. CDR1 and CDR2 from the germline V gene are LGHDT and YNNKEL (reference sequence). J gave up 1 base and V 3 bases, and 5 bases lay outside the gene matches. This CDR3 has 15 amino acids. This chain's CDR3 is CASSHRDRPSYEQYF. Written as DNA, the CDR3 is TGTGCCAGCAGCCACCGGGACAGGCCTTCCTACGAGCAGTACTTC.

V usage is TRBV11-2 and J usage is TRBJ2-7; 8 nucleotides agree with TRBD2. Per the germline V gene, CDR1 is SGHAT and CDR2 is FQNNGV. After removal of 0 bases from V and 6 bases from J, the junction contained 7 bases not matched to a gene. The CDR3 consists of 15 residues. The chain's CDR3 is CASSLDLGGGLEQYF. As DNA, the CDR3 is TGTGCCAGCAGCTTAGATCTCGGGGGGGGCCTCGAGCAGTACTTC.

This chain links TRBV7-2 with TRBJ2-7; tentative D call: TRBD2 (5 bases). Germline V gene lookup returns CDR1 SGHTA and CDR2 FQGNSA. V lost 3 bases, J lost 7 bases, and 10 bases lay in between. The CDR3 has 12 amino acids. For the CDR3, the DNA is TGTGCCAGCAGCTTCGCGCGGAGGGAGCAGTACTTC. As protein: CASSFARREQYF.

The CDR3 region is CASGQSAAGETQYF. The CDR3 DNA reads TGTGCTAGTGGGCAGTCAGCAGCCGGGGAGACCCAGTACTTC. This chain uses TRBV12-5 with TRBJ2-5; no clear D gene. Trimming cost V 6 bases and J 5 bases, with 16 bases left between them. The CDR3 length is 14 residues. Germline V gene sequence: CDR1 LGHNT, CDR2 FRNRAP.

CDR3 sequence reads: CASSTTASTNEKLFF. The CDR3 DNA reads as TGTGCCAGCAGCACCACAGCTTCAACTAATGAAAAACTGTTTTTT. The chain couples TRBV9 to TRBJ1-4; the D is unclear. Germline assignment: CDR1 SGDLS and CDR2 YYNGEE. The V gene lost 4 bases and the J gene lost 0 bases, with 10 bases spanning the gap. There are 15 residues in the CDR3.

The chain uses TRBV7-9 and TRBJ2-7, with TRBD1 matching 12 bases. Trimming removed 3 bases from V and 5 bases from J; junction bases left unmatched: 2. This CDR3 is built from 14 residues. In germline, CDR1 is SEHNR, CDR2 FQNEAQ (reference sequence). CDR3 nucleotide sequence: TGTGCCAGCAGCTTGGGACAGGGGGCCCACGAGCAGTACTTC. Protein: CASSLGQGAHEQYF.

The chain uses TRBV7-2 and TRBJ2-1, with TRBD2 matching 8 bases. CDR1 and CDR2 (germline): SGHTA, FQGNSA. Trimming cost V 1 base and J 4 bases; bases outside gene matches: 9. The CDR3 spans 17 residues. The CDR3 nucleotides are TGTGCCAGCAGCTTAGAGTCTGGGGCGGGGGGATACAATGAGCAGTTCTTC. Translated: CASSLESGAGGYNEQFF.

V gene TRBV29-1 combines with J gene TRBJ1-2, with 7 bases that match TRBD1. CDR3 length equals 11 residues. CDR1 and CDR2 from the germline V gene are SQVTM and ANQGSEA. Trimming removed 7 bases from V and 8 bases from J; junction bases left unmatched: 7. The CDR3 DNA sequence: TGCAGCGCAGGGGGGGCAAGAGGCTACACCTTC. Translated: CSAGGARGYTF.

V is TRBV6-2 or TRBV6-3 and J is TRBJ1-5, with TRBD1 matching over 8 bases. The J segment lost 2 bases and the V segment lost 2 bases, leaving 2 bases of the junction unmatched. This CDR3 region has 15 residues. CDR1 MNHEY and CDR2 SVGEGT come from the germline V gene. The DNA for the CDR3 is TGTGCCAGCAGTTACACGGGACAGGGCAATCAGCCCCAGCATTTT. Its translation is CASSYTGQGNQPQHF.

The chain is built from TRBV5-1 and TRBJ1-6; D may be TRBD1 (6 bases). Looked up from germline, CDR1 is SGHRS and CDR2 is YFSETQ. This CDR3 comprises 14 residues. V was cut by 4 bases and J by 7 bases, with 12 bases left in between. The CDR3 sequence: CASSRGQGNSPLHF. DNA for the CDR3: TGCGCCAGCAGCCGGGGACAAGGGAATTCACCCCTCCACTTT.

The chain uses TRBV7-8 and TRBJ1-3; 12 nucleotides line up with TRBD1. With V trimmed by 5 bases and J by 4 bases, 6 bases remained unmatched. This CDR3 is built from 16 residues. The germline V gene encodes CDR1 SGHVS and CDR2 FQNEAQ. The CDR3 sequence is CASSRQGQGAGNTIYF. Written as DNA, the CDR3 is TGTGCCAGCAGCCGCCAGGGACAGGGGGCGGGAAACACCATATATTTT.

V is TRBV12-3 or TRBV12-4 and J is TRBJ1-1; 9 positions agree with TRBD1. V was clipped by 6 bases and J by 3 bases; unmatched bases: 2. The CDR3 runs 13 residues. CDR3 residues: CASRRQGDTEAFF. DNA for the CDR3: TGTGCCAGCAGGCGACAGGGGGACACTGAAGCTTTCTTT.

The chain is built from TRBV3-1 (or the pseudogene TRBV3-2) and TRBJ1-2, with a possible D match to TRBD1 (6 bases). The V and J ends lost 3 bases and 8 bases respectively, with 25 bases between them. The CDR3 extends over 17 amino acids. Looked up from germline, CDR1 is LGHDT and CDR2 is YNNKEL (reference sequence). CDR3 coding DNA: TGTGCCAGCAGCCATCCCCAGGGGTCCTCTCCTATGTGGGGCTACACCTTC. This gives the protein CASSHPQGSSPMWGYTF.

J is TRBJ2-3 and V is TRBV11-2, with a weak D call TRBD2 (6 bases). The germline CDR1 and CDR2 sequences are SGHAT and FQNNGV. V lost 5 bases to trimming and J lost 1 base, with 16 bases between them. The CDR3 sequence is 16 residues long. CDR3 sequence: CASSPRPGGGTDTQYF. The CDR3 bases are TGTGCCAGCAGCCCGCGACCCGGGGGTGGCACAGATACGCAGTATTTT.

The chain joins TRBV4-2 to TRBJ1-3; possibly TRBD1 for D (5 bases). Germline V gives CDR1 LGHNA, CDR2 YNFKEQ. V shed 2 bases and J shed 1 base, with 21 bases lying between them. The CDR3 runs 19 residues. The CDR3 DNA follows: TGTGCCAGCAGCCAAAGAGGACCCCCGCAAAGGGGATCTGGAAACACCATATATTTT. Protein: CASSQRGPPQRGSGNTIYF.

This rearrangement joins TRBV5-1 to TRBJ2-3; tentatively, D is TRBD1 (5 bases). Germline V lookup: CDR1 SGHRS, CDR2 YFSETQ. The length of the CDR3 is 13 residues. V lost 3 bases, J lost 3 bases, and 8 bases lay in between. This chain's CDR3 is CASSWGRTDTQYF. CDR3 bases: TGCGCCAGCAGCTGGGGCCGGACAGATACGCAGTATTTT.

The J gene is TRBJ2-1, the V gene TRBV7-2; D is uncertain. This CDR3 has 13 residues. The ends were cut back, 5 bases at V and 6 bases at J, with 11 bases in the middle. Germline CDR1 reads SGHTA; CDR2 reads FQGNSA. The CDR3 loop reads CASSAYRSNEQFF. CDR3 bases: TGTGCCAGCAGCGCCTACCGTAGCAATGAGCAGTTCTTC.